The T cell receptor beta chain described here comes from a study of cytomegalovirus exposure and HLA in healthy donors. All donors participated as healthy donors of bone marrow. Study-level results: Prediction of most subjects' HLA-A and HLA-B alleles by TCR beta sequences was reportedly accurate. Per a later analysis, 16,951 TCR beta sequences showed association with HLA alleles at 0.05 false discovery rate.

The CDR3 totals 15 residues. The ends lost 10 bases at V and 0 bases at J; junction bases unmatched: 5. CDR1 MRHNA and CDR2 SNTAGT come from the germline V gene. As for this clone: No antigen is known for it.

PCR involved 60 Vbeta and 13 Jbeta primers. TCRdb keeps only in-frame clones here, not all; method: immunoSEQ multiplex PCR. The sample holds over 150,000 clones, roughly 80% seen once. The TCR was taken from a male donor in good health and CMV-seronegative. The chain combines TRBV6-4 with TRBJ2-3; 12 bases align to TRBD2. The specimen was PBMCs. As DNA, the CDR3 is TGTGCCATCAGGGGGACTAGCGGGAGCACAGATACGCAGTATTTT. Translation gives CAIRGTSGSTDTQYF.